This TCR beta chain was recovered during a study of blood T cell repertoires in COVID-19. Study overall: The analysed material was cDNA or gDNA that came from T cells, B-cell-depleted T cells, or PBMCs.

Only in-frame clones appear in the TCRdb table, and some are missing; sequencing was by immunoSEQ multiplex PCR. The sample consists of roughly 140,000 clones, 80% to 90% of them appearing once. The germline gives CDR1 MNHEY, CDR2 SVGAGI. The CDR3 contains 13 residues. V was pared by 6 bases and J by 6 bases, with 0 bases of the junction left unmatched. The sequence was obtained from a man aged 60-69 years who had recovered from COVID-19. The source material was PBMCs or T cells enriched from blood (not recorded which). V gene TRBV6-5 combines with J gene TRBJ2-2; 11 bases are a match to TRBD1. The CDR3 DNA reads TGTGCCAGCAGGGGACAGGGGGCCGGGGAGCTGTTTTTT. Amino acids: CASRGQGAGELFF.